These 20 T cell receptor beta chains were sequenced from one sample in a study of human T cells and chemical hapten exposure. As for time point: healthy volunteer bleed at 6 weeks. Total RNA was extracted from unfractionated whole blood. Each CDR3 protein is one row after TCRdb ran MiXCR on the RACE reads. Seen here are 70,000 to 85,000 distinct CDR3 sequences, roughly 8.7% observed once, and the top ten hold over 1.5%. Sequencing was carried out using whole blood. These receptors originate from a male donor in good health. Some clones in this sample may be carry-over from other donors' samples.

Written as DNA, the CDR3 is TGTGCCAGCAGTGAAGAGGGAGGGCCGCTCGGTGAGCAGTTCTTC. Its protein product is CASSEEGGPLGEQFF. This chain uses TRBV2 with TRBJ2-1, with TRBD2 matching over 7 bases. The CDR3 is made up of 15 amino acids. The V gene end was trimmed by 1 base and the J gene end by 9 bases; junction bases not matched to a gene: 9. Germline V lookup: CDR1 SNHLY, CDR2 FYNNEI.

The chain recombines TRBV5-1 with TRBJ1-6, with D possibly TRBD1 on 5 matching bases. Germline values: CDR1 SGHRS, CDR2 YFSETQ. The CDR3 consists of 14 residues. The germline V and J ends were trimmed by 3 bases and 8 bases, with 12 bases remaining between them. The CDR3 DNA reads TGCGCCAGCAGCTCTTATGGGGGGGATTCACCCCTCCACTTT. This sequence encodes CASSSYGGDSPLHF. Complete variable domain (other parts from reference TRBV5-1 and TRBJ1-6): KAGVTQTPRYLIKTRGQQVTLSCSPISGHRSVSWYQQTPGQGLQFLFEYFSETQRNKGNFPGRFSGRQFSNSRSEMNVSTLELGDSALYLCASSSYGGDSPLHFGNGTRLTVT.

This clonotype has only a few counts. The chain uses TRBV24-1 and TRBJ2-2; D unclear. V lost 1 base, J lost 6 bases, and 2 bases lay in between. CDR1 and CDR2 from the germline V gene are KGHDR and SFDVKD. The CDR3 extends over 12 amino acids. The CDR3 DNA reads TGTGCCACCAGTGATTTCTCCGGGGAGCTGTTTTTT. It translates to CATSDFSGELFF.

Note on this clonotype: This could be a read error, since a much larger clone is one nucleotide away. The CDR3 here is CASSLADYGQYF. The CDR3 DNA reads TGTGCCAGCAGCTTAGCCGACTACGGGCAGTACTTC. This chain links TRBV7-9 with TRBJ2-7; TRBD2 might be the D (5 bases). There are 12 residues in the CDR3. Germline V gene data show CDR1 as SEHNR and CDR2 as FQNEAQ (reference sequence).

The chain recombines TRBV7-2 with TRBJ2-7; TRBD2 matches 8 bases. CDR3 size: 16 residues. V gave up 5 bases and J gave up 2 bases; unmatched junction bases: 11. CDR1 and CDR2 from the germline V gene are SGHTA and FQGNSA. The CDR3, as DNA: TGTGCCAGCAGCCCAGCCGCGACTAGCGCCGCCTACGAGCAGTACTTC. It yields the protein CASSPAATSAAYEQYF.

The chain is built from TRBV13 and TRBJ2-7, with D perhaps assigned TRBD1 or TRBD2 (6 bases each). This CDR3 is 13 amino acids long. V was trimmed by 3 bases and J by 6 bases, leaving 12 bases between them. Germline V gene lookup returns CDR1 PRHDT and CDR2 FYEKMQ (reference sequence). The CDR3 sequence: CASSFSRGPEQYF. As DNA, the CDR3 is TGTGCCAGCAGCTTTAGTCGGGGGCCCGAGCAGTACTTC.

The rearrangement links TRBV2 to TRBJ1-3; D unclear. Germline lookup yields CDR1 SNHLY and CDR2 FYNNEI. V lost 3 bases and J lost 1, with 7 bases in between. This CDR3 contains 14 residues. In nucleotides, the CDR3 is TGTGCCAGCAGTGACCCCAGGTCTGGAAACACCATATATTTT. It yields the protein CASSDPRSGNTIYF.

This clonotype has a count of ten or more. J is TRBJ2-3 and V is TRBV11-3; D tentatively fits TRBD1 or TRBD2 (6 bases each). V shed 2 bases and J shed 4 bases, with 13 bases lying between them. CDR1 and CDR2 from the germline V gene are SGHNT and YENEEA. CDR3 length: 15 residues. The chain's CDR3 is CASSLMAEGADTQYF. For the CDR3, the DNA is TGTGCCAGCAGCTTAATGGCGGAGGGGGCAGATACGCAGTATTTT.

Concerning this clonotype: Relative to the germline gene, one junction end is altered; a read error may explain this. J is TRBJ2-5 and V is TRBV7-2, with D uncertain. This CDR3 has 15 amino acids. From germline, CDR1 is SGHTA and CDR2 FQGNSA. CDR3 sequence (DNA): TGTGCCAGCAGCTCCCGAGATTCAGGTTTGGAGACCGAGTACTTC. Protein: CASSSRDSGLETEYF.

This clonotype appeared a single time. The rearrangement uses TRBV6-5 and TRBJ1-6; 9 nucleotides align to TRBD1. The germline V gene encodes CDR1 MNHEY and CDR2 SVGAGI. The CDR3 sequence is 15 residues long. The V segment lost 4 bases and the J segment 6 bases; nucleotides outside the gene matches: 4. In DNA form, the CDR3 reads TGTGCCAGCAGTTGGGGGACAGGGAGTAATTCACCCCTCCACTTT. Translating it yields CASSWGTGSNSPLHF.

The chain uses TRBV11-2 and TRBJ1-5, with 7 bases lining up with TRBD1. Germline CDR1 reads SGHAT; CDR2 reads FQNNGV. V trimming: 1 base; J trimming: 6 bases; junction bases outside the gene matches: 6. The CDR3 loop spans 15 amino acids. CDR3 DNA: TGTGCCAGCAGCTTAGCTTCAGGGGGGGGTCAGCCCCAGCATTTT. This encodes CASSLASGGGQPQHF.

This clonotype was seen only a few times. The chain uses TRBV7-2 and TRBJ1-1; D call uncertain. The CDR3 contains 14 residues. Germline V lookup: CDR1 SGHTA, CDR2 FQGNSA. Deletions cut 5 bases from V and 8 bases from J, with 18 bases between. CDR3 amino acids: CASSRLLRGSEAFF. The CDR3 DNA reads TGTGCCAGCAGCCGCCTCCTCCGTGGCAGCGAAGCTTTCTTT.

The sample holds a few counts of this clonotype. This sequence joins TRBV7-9 and TRBJ1-1, with unresolved D. With 0 bases removed from V and 0 bases from J, the gap between germline ends came to 8 bases. Germline loops: CDR1 SEHNR, CDR2 FQNEAQ (reference sequence). There are 15 residues in the CDR3. CDR3 residues: CASSLALVMNTEAFF. CDR3 nucleotides: TGTGCCAGCAGCTTAGCGCTGGTCATGAACACTGAAGCTTTCTTT.

The chain combines TRBV18 with TRBJ1-4; D unresolved. This CDR3 region has 15 residues. Germline V gene sequence: CDR1 KGHSH, CDR2 LQKENI. Trimming removed 3 bases from V and 2 bases from J, with 10 bases in between. The CDR3 DNA reads TGTGCCAGCTCACCGCTGACAAGGACTAATGAAAAACTGTTTTTT. Protein product: CASSPLTRTNEKLFF. Supplemented by reference TRBV18 and TRBJ1-4, the full variable domain reads NAGVMQNPRHLVRRRGQEARLRCSPMKGHSHVYWYRQLPEEGLKFMVYLQKENIIDESGMPKERFSAEFPKEGPSILRIQQVVRGDSAAYFCASSPLTRTNEKLFFGSGTQLSVL.

This clonotype was observed a handful of times. The V gene is TRBV5-5, the J gene TRBJ1-1; 8 bases fit TRBD1. This CDR3 comprises 16 residues. J lost 4 bases, V lost 1 base, and 9 bases had no gene match. Germline CDR1 reads SGHKS; CDR2 reads YYEKEE (reference sequence). CDR3 sequence: CASSLFGTGGGTEAFF. The CDR3 coding sequence is TGTGCCAGCAGCTTGTTCGGGACAGGTGGAGGCACTGAAGCTTTCTTT.

In this sample, this clonotype turned up a few times. This chain connects TRBV12-3 or TRBV12-4 to TRBJ1-1; TRBD1 agrees at 8 bases. CDR3 size: 14 residues. J lost 4 bases, V lost 8 bases, and 9 bases had no gene match. CDR3 DNA: TGTGCCAGCTCTACCAGGGGGCTTGGCACTGAAGCTTTCTTT. Protein product: CASSTRGLGTEAFF.

The rearrangement joins TRBV6-2 or TRBV6-3 to TRBJ1-5; 7 nucleotides agree with TRBD1. The junction had 11 bases not matched to a gene; V was cut back by 6 bases and J by 0 bases. This CDR3 has 17 residues. Germline loops: CDR1 MNHEY, CDR2 SVGEGT. The CDR3 DNA sequence: TGTGCCAGCAGGTTCCGGGACAGTCTTAATAGCAATCAGCCCCAGCATTTT. Protein product: CASRFRDSLNSNQPQHF.

J is TRBJ1-1 and V is TRBV6-2 or TRBV6-3; D uncertain. V lost 2 bases to trimming and J lost 7 bases, with 11 bases between them. The CDR3 totals 13 residues. CDR1 is MNHEY, CDR2 SVGEGT, per germline. CDR3 in DNA: TGTGCCAGCAGTTACGGTGACTTGGTTGAAGCTTTCTTT. It specifies CASSYGDLVEAFF.

This clonotype has just a few counts. J is TRBJ2-3 and V is TRBV10-3; TRBD1 agrees at 11 bases. Per germline, CDR1 ENHRY and CDR2 SYGVKD. J was trimmed by 1 base and V by 7 bases; bases with no gene match: 7. The CDR3 totals 16 residues. DNA for the CDR3: TGTGCCATCACTCCCGGACAGGGGGCCGGCACAGATACGCAGTATTTT. It encodes CAITPGQGAGTDTQYF.

The sample holds many counts of this clonotype. This sequence joins TRBV29-1 and TRBJ2-3; 11 nucleotides agree with TRBD2. This CDR3 is 15 amino acids long. The V and J ends lost 2 bases and 3 bases, in that order; junction bases with no gene match: 4. Germline V gives CDR1 SQVTM, CDR2 ANQGSEA. The CDR3 sequence is CSVEYLAGGTDTQYF. CDR3 coding DNA: TGCAGCGTTGAATACCTAGCGGGAGGTACAGATACGCAGTATTTT.